This T cell receptor beta chain is drawn from a study of shared clonotypes between healthy human individuals. Regarding the study as a whole: Relative to clonotypes present in all four donors, those not shared had lower generation probabilities.

Each of the donors was a healthy adult who was HIV-negative and had not had a recent acute infection or vaccination. CD8 memory merged CD45RO+ with CCR7-negative CD45RA+ TemRA cells. Clones were read by immunoSEQ multiplex PCR, and TCRdb kept only the in-frame ones, dropping some. Of 600,000 to 750,000 clones listed, less than 95% are singletons. Remarks on this clone: Its antigen is not identified.

The CDR3 sequence is 13 residues long. CDR1 and CDR2 from the germline V gene are SNHLY and FYNNEI. Trimming cost V 6 bases and J 5 bases, with 11 bases left between them. The chain couples TRBV2 to TRBJ1-5; possibly TRBD1 for D (6 bases). The TCR comes from a man between 18 and 35 years old in good health. Some clones in this sample may be carry-over from other donors' samples. The specimen was memory CD8+ T cells from PBMCs. Indicated subset: CD45RO+ cells pooled with CCR7-negative TemRA cells. The CDR3 sequence is CASSPDSYQPQHF. The CDR3 bases are TGTGCCAGCAGCCCGGACAGTTATCAGCCCCAGCATTTT.